The T cell receptor (beta chain) described here comes from a study of neoadjuvant nivolumab and ipilimumab in lung cancer. Only in-frame clones appear in the TCRdb table, and some are missing; sequencing was by immunoSEQ multiplex PCR. Here the sample spans some 37,000 clones, approximately 92% being singletons. The CDR3 runs to 16 residues. Between the trimmed V and J ends, which lost 2 bases and 0 bases, there was a span of 13 bases. Germline CDR1 SGHTA, CDR2 FQGNSA. The origin of this receptor is an adult with non-small cell lung cancer. The sequenced sample was peripheral blood, obtained before neoadjuvant nivolumab, alone or with ipilimumab. V gene TRBV7-2 combines with J gene TRBJ1-2; no firm D call. The CDR3 reads CASSLMSVPTNYGYTF. CDR3 bases: TGTGCCAGCAGCTTAATGTCAGTGCCAACTAACTATGGCTACACCTTC.